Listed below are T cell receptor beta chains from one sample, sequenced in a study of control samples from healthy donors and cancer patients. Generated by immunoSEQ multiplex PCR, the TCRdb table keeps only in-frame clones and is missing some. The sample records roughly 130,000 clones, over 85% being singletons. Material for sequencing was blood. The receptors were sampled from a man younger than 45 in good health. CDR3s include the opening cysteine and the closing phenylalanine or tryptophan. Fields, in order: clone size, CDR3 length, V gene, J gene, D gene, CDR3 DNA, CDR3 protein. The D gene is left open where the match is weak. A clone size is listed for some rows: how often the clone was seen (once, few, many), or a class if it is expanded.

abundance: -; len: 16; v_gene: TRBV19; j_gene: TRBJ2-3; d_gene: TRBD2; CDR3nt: TGTGCCAGTAGTATCGGTAGCGGGAGTGGCACAGATACGCAGTATTTT; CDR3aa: CASSIGSGSGTDTQYF
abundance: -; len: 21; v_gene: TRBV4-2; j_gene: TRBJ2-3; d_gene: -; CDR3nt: TGTGCCAGCAGCCAATCCGCAGTAGGATGGGACGGAAGGTATCGGACAGATACGCAGTATTTT; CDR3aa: CASSQSAVGWDGRYRTDTQYF
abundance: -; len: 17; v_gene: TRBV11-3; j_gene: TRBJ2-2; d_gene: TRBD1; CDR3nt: TGTGCCAGCAGCCCAGCCTGGGACAGGGAAAACACCGGGGAGCTGTTTTTT; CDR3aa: CASSPAWDRENTGELFF
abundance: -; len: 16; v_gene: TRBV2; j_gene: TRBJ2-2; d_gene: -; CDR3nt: TGTGCCAGCAGTTTCTACAGGGCAGCGAACACCGGGGAGCTGTTTTTT; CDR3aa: CASSFYRAANTGELFF
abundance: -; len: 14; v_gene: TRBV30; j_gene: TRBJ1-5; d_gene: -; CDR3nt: TGTGCCTGGAGTTCCGGGAATAGCAATCAGCCCCAGCATTTT; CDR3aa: CAWSSGNSNQPQHF
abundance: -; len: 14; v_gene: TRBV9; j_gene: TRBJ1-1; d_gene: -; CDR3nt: TGTGCCAGCAGCGTCACAGGGCTGAACACTGAAGCTTTCTTT; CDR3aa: CASSVTGLNTEAFF
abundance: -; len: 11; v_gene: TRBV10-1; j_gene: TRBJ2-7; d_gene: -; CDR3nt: TGCGCCAGTAACAGGGTCTACGAGCAGTACTTC; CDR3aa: CASNRVYEQYF
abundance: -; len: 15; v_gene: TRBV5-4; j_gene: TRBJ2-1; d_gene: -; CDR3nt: TGTGCCAGCAGCTTGGCTCTGGGTTCCTACAATGAGCAGTTCTTC; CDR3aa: CASSLALGSYNEQFF
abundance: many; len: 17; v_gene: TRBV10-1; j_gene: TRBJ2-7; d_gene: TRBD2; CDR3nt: TGCGCCAGCAGAGGGACTAGCGGGAGTAATAGCTCCTACGAGCAGTACTTC; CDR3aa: CASRGTSGSNSSYEQYF
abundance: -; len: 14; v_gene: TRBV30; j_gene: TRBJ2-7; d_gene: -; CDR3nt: TGTGCCTGGAGTGTTGGGCTAGCGAGCTACGAGCAGTACTTC; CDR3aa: CAWSVGLASYEQYF
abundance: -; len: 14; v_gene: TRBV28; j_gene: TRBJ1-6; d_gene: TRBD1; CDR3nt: TGTGCCAGCAGGCGAGGGACAGGGCGATCACCCCTCCACTTT; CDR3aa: CASRRGTGRSPLHF
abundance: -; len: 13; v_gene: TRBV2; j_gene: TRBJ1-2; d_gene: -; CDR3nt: TGTGCCAGCAGTGAAGAGGGAAGATATGGCTACACCTTC; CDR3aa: CASSEEGRYGYTF
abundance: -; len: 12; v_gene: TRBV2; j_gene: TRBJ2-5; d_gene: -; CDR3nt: TGTGCCAGCGAGGACGCTCAAGAGACCCAGTACTTC; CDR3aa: CASEDAQETQYF
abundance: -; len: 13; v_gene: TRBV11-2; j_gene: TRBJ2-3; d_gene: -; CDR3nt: TGTGCCAGCAGCCGCGGGACGGGTGGTACGCAGTATTTT; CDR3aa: CASSRGTGGTQYF
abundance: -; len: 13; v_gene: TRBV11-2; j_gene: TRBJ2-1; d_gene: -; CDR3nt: TGTGCCAGCAGCTTAGGTATTGTCAATGAGCAGTTCTTC; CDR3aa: CASSLGIVNEQFF
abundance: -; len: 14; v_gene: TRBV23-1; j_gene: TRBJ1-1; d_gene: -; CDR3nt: TGCGCCAGCCTTAGGGAGGTGACGAACACTGAAGCTTTCTTT; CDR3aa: CASLREVTNTEAFF
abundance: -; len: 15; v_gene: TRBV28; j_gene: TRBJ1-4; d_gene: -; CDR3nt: TGTGCCAGCAGCCCCCGGGGGGGAACTAATGAAAAACTGTTTTTT; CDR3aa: CASSPRGGTNEKLFF
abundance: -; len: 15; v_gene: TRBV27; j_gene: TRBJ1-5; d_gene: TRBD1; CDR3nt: TGTGCCAGCAGTCCAGGGGGCTCTGGCAATCAGCCCCAGCATTTT; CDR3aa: CASSPGGSGNQPQHF
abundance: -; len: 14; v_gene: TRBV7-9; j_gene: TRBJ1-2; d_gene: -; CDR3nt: TGTGCCAGCAGCCCTTCCGGGGGGGGATATGGCTACACCTTC; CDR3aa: CASSPSGGGYGYTF
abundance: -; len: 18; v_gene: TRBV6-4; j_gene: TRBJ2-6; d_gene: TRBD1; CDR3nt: TGTGCCAGCAGTGAGGGGACAGGGGGAATGACTGGGGCCAACGTCCTGACTTTC; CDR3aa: CASSEGTGGMTGANVLTF
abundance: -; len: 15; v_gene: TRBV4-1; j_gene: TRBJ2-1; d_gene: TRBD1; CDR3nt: TGCGCCAGCAGCCAAGTGGGACAGGGACTGGCTGAGCAGTTCTTC; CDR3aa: CASSQVGQGLAEQFF
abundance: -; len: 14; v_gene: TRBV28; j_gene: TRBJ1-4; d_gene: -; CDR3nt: TGTGCCAGCCAATATTCAGGGTTCGAGGAAAAACTGTTTTTT; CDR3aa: CASQYSGFEEKLFF
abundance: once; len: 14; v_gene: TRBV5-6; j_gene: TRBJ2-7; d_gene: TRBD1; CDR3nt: TGTGCCAGCAGCTCGCTGGACAGGGAAGACGAGCAGTACTTC; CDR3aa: CASSSLDREDEQYF
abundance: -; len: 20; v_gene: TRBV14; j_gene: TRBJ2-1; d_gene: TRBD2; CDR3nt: TGTGCCAGCAGCCAATCAAGAGGAAAGGGGACTAGCGGGTACTACAATGAGCAGTTCTTC; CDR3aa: CASSQSRGKGTSGYYNEQFF
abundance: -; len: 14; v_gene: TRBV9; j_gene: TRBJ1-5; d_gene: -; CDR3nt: TGTGCCAGCAGCGTAGCGGGAGGCGAGCAGCCCCAGCATTTT; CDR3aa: CASSVAGGEQPQHF
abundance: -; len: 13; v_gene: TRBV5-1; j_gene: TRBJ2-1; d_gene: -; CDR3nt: TGCGCCAGCAGCTTCGGACTTCTCAATGAGCAGTTCTTC; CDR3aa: CASSFGLLNEQFF
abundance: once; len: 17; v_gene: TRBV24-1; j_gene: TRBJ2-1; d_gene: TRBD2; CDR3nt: TGTGCCACCAGTGACGCCGACATAGCGGGAGGTTACAATGAGCAGTTCTTC; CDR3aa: CATSDADIAGGYNEQFF
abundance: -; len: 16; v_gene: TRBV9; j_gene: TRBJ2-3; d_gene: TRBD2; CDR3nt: TGTGCCAGCAGCGTAGCTGGAGCGGGAGCCGGGGATACGCAGTATTTT; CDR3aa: CASSVAGAGAGDTQYF
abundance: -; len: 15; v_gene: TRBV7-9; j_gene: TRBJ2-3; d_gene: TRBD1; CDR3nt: TGTGCCAGCAGCCCGGGACAGGGGAACACAGATACGCAGTATTTT; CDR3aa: CASSPGQGNTDTQYF